Listed here are 6 T cell receptor beta chains from one sample, sequenced in a study of blood T cell repertoires in COVID-19. This table comes from immunoSEQ multiplex PCR, and its TCRdb copy is limited to in-frame clones, with some not included. Counted here are approximately 320,000 clones, around nine tenths occurring once; the ten biggest clones make up around 10%. The sequencing input was peripheral blood. These receptors came from a woman under 40 with COVID-19, enrolled during active disease.

The chain recombines TRBV6-5 with TRBJ1-3; D unclear. Looked up from germline, CDR1 is MNHEY and CDR2 is SVGAGI. This CDR3 has 15 residues. V gave up 0 bases and J gave up 0 bases, with 6 bases separating them. CDR3 sequence: CASSYSDTSGNTIYF. CDR3 nucleotides: TGTGCCAGCAGTTACTCCGACACCTCTGGAAACACCATATATTTT.

This rearrangement joins TRBV6-1 to TRBJ1-2, with a tentative D call TRBD1 (6 bases). Trimming took 3 bases from V and 8 from J, leaving 19 bases between them. Germline V gives CDR1 MNHNS, CDR2 SASEGT. The CDR3 has 15 amino acids. The CDR3, as DNA: TGTGCCAGCAGTGACCACAACAGGGTTGCGCAAGGCTACACCTTC. Translating it yields CASSDHNRVAQGYTF.

The V call is TRBV5-1, the J call TRBJ1-2; no reliable D call. V was clipped by 0 bases and J by 6 bases, with 12 bases between them. The CDR3 has 14 residues. Germline lookup yields CDR1 SGHRS and CDR2 YFSETQ. The CDR3 nucleotides are TGCGCCAGCAGCTTGGTTGGAACAGATCATGGCTACACCTTC. Its protein product is CASSLVGTDHGYTF.

With respect to this clone: In the same sample, other DNA sequences code for this CDR3. This rearrangement joins TRBV18 to TRBJ1-1; unclear D gene. The CDR3 sequence is 13 residues long. The V gene's germline CDR1 is KGHSH and CDR2 LQKENI. The V end was cut by 3 bases, the J end by 0 bases, with 5 bases between. The CDR3 protein is CASSPRVNTEAFF. CDR3 bases: TGTGCCAGCTCACCGCGGGTGAACACTGAAGCTTTCTTT.

The chain combines TRBV7-9 with TRBJ1-2, with TRBD1 identical over 7 bases. This CDR3 is built from 15 residues. CDR1 and CDR2 from the germline V gene are SEHNR and FQNEAQ (reference sequence). V shed 4 bases, J shed 0 bases, and the junction held 5 bases outside the gene matches. The chain's CDR3 is CASSSTGVPNYGYTF. In nucleotides, the CDR3 is TGTGCCAGCAGCTCCACAGGGGTACCTAACTATGGCTACACCTTC. Based on the CDR3 plus reference TRBV7-9 and TRBJ1-2, the full variable domain is DTGVSQNPRHKITKRGQNVTFRCDPISEHNRLYWYRQTLGQGPEFLTYFQNEAQLEKSRLLSDRFSAERPKGSFSTLEIQRTEQGDSAMYLCASSSTGVPNYGYTFGSGTRLTVV.

The V and J genes are TRBV12-3 or TRBV12-4 and TRBJ2-1, with 8 bases fitting TRBD2. V dropped 11 bases and J dropped 5; count of bases not matched to a gene: 2. The CDR3 consists of 11 residues. As DNA, the CDR3 is TGTGCCGGGCGGGGGGACAATGAGCAGTTCTTC. Protein: CAGRGDNEQFF.